In its sample, the clone carrying this T cell receptor beta chain was seen many times. V lost 7 bases, J lost 6 bases, and 6 bases lay in between. CDR3 length: 11 residues. Amplification of the TCR beta CDR3 regions used RNA transcripts (as template). After a first-round RT-PCR with HTBI primers, a second-round multiplex PCR was run. One entry per CDR3 protein, called by TCRdb with MiXCR from the multiplex PCR reads. The table shows 620,000 or so distinct CDR3 sequences, with 22% occurring only once. Orbital computed tomography, thyroid ultrasound, TRAb, serum thyroxine and clinical symptoms formed the basis of diagnosis. This sample stems from a study of Graves' ophthalmopathy and Graves' hyperthyroidism. For the study at large: The authors collected peripheral blood at initial diagnosis, before any treatment.

V and J are TRBV12-3 or TRBV12-4 and TRBJ2-2; D not certain. The sequenced sample was peripheral blood. This sequence originates from a young woman with stable Graves' hyperthyroidism. Some clones in this sample may be carry-over from other donors' samples. The CDR3 is CASTQSGELFF. The DNA of the CDR3 is TGTGCCAGCACGCAGTCCGGGGAGCTGTTTTTT.